The source of this T cell receptor beta chain is a study of blood T cell repertoires in COVID-19. Study at large: Collection of acute and convalescent COVID-19 samples took place in the United States, Italy and Spain. Nucleic acid was either cDNA or gDNA, and it came from T cells, B-cell-depleted T cells, or PBMCs.

The CDR3 length is 15 residues. The germline V and J ends were trimmed by 2 bases and 4 bases, with 11 bases remaining between them. Germline V gene data show CDR1 as MGHDK and CDR2 as SYGVNS. Per the study methods: Estimation of nucleated cell counts was performed using reference gene primer amplification. Libraries were prepared by immunoSEQ multiplex PCR; TCRdb keeps only in-frame clonotypes and omits some of them. V and J calls and clone size are copied from that table; D and trimming were computed from the DNA. The sample lists over 300,000 clones, nearly 90% occurring once. The TCR comes from a man aged 18 to 30 with active or convalescent COVID-19. The chain couples TRBV25-1 to TRBJ2-2; the D gene is possibly TRBD1 (6 bases). The specimen was peripheral blood. The CDR3 loop reads CASSEPRGSTGELFF. The CDR3 nucleotides are TGTGCCAGCAGTGAACCCAGGGGAAGCACCGGGGAGCTGTTTTTT.